A single sample gave rise to the 6 T cell receptor beta chains below, sequenced in a study of siplizumab effects on memory and regulatory T cells. Method: immunoSEQ multiplex PCR; TCRdb's copy keeps in-frame clones and lacks some. The sample shows 80,000 to 130,000 clones, 75% to 95% of them seen only once. The sequenced sample was CD4+ T cells sorted from blood. All receptors come from a human donor in good health. Some clones in this sample may be carry-over from other donors' samples.

The rearrangement uses TRBV4-2 and TRBJ1-5, with D uncertain. Per germline, CDR1 LGHNA and CDR2 YNFKEQ. V shed 2 bases and J shed 2 bases, with 13 bases lying between them. The CDR3 is 16 residues long. DNA for the CDR3: TGTGCCAGCAGCCAATTGGTCTTCGAGGGCAATCAGCCCCAGCATTTT. This gives the protein CASSQLVFEGNQPQHF.

This clone is a singleton in its sample. V and J are TRBV21-1 and TRBJ2-1; the table assigns TRBD1, which was not confirmed against the DNA. TRBV21-1 counts as a pseudogene. The CDR3 consists of 16 residues. CDR3 loop: CASIRFRGMPYNEQFF. CDR3 sequence (DNA): TGTGCCAGCATCCGATTCAGGGGCATGCCCTACAATGAGCAGTTCTTC.

The CDR3 spells CASSYSLRGEQYF. In DNA form, the CDR3 reads TGTGCCAGCAGTTACTCACTAAGGGGTGAGCAGTACTTC. The chain employs TRBV6-6 and TRBJ2-7; possible D gene TRBD1, 5 bases. The CDR3 length is 13 residues. Germline V lookup: CDR1 MNHNY, CDR2 SVGAGI (reference sequence). With 0 bases removed from V and 7 bases from J, the gap between germline ends came to 10 bases.

This rearrangement joins TRBV18 to TRBJ2-2, with D perhaps TRBD2 (6 bases). V was clipped by 1 base and J by 4 bases, with 10 bases between them. The CDR3 loop spans 15 amino acids. The germline V gene has CDR1 KGHSH and CDR2 LQKENI. The CDR3 sequence: CASSPQEGGTGELFF. DNA for the CDR3: TGTGCCAGCTCACCACAGGAGGGAGGCACCGGGGAGCTGTTTTTT.

The gene calls are TRBV11-2 and TRBJ2-3, with 9 bases lining up with TRBD1. CDR3 length: 16 residues. With 3 bases clipped from V and 2 bases from J, the junction kept 6 bases outside the gene matches. Germline V gene sequence: CDR1 SGHAT, CDR2 FQNNGV. CDR3 DNA sequence: TGTGCCAGCAGCTTTCGACAGGGGGGATTCACAGATACGCAGTATTTT. It encodes CASSFRQGGFTDTQYF.

The J gene is TRBJ2-2, the V gene TRBV6-5; a weak D match, TRBD1 (6 bases). Germline values: CDR1 MNHEY, CDR2 SVGAGI. Trimming removed 8 bases at V and 6 bases at J, with 16 bases between. The CDR3 covers 14 residues. CDR3 sequence reads: CASLNRVGAGELFF. The CDR3, as DNA: TGTGCCAGCCTTAACAGGGTTGGGGCCGGGGAGCTGTTTTTT.